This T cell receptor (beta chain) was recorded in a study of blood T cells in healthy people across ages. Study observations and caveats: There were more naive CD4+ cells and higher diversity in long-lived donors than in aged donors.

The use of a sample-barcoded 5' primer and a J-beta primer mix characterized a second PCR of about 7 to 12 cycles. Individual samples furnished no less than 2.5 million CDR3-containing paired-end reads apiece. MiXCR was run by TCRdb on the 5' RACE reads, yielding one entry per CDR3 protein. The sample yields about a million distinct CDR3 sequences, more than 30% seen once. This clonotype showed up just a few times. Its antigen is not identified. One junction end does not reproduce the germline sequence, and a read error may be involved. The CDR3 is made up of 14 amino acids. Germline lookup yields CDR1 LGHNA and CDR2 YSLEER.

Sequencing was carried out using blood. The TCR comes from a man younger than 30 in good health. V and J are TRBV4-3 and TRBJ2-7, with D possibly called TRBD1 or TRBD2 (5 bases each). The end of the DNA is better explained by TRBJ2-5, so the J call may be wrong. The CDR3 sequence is CASSQETGQGTQYF. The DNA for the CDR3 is TGCGCCAGCAGCCAAGAAACGGGGCAAGGGACCCAGTACTTC.